This section outlines one T cell receptor beta chain sequence together with its context. Data came from immunoSEQ multiplex PCR; TCRdb stores just in-frame clones and leaves some out. The table lists around 80,000 clones, 85% to 90% of them singletons, with around 5.8% in the top ten. This CDR3 contains 14 residues. Trimming left V 1 base short and J 4 bases short, with 10 bases between. Germline CDR1 KGHSH, CDR2 LQKENI. The data were taken from a study of control samples from healthy donors and cancer patients. The source material was blood. This receptor was identified in a man in his forties or fifties in good health. V usage is TRBV18 and J usage is TRBJ2-5, with D unresolved. The CDR3 protein is CASSPRARRETQYF. For the CDR3, the DNA is TGTGCCAGCTCACCACGGGCGCGCAGAGAGACCCAGTACTTC.